The rows below give T cell receptor beta chains drawn from one sample of a study of radiotherapy plus CTLA-4 blockade in lung cancer. Only in-frame clones appear in the TCRdb table, and some are missing; sequencing was by immunoSEQ multiplex PCR. The sample yields roughly 90,000 clones, about four fifths seen once. Specimen: peripheral blood, collected from a patient treated with radiotherapy plus ipilimumab. These receptor sequences come from a human donor with non-small cell lung cancer that progressed on radiotherapy plus ipilimumab. CDR3s include the opening cysteine and the closing phenylalanine or tryptophan. A D gene is named only where the DNA matches it firmly. Expanded clones get a size class; other rows say once, few or many, or leave the size out.

D: TRBD2; J: TRBJ2-1; V: TRBV9; size: once; CDR3: CASSVDGAGARDEQFF; DNA: TGTGCCAGCAGCGTAGATGGAGCGGGGGCTCGCGATGAGCAGTTCTTC
D: .; J: TRBJ1-2; V: TRBV29-1; size: once; CDR3: CSVVSSQIYGYTF; DNA: TGCAGCGTTGTATCGTCTCAGATATATGGCTACACCTTC
D: .; J: TRBJ2-5; V: TRBV10-3; size: .; CDR3: CAIRKGESQYF; DNA: TGTGCCATCAGGAAAGGGGAGAGCCAGTACTTC
D: .; J: TRBJ2-4; V: TRBV19; size: .; CDR3: CASSIEGVGLAKNIQYF; DNA: TGTGCCAGTAGTATCGAGGGGGTGGGGTTGGCCAAAAACATTCAGTACTTC
D: .; J: TRBJ2-3; V: TRBV5-6; size: .; CDR3: CASSPYLTDTQYF; DNA: TGTGCCAGCAGCCCATATCTCACAGATACGCAGTATTTT
D: .; J: TRBJ1-1; V: TRBV5-8; size: .; CDR3: CASSFRQGRTEAFF; DNA: TGTGCCAGCAGCTTTCGTCAGGGGAGGACTGAAGCTTTCTTT
D: .; J: TRBJ1-5; V: TRBV6-1; size: few; CDR3: CASSELLQPQHF; DNA: TGTGCCAGCAGTGAACTCCTTCAGCCCCAGCATTTT
D: .; J: TRBJ1-5; V: TRBV28; size: few; CDR3: CASSLGGDGQPQHF; DNA: TGTGCCAGCAGTTTAGGAGGGGATGGACAGCCCCAGCATTTT
D: .; J: TRBJ2-2; V: TRBV5-6; size: .; CDR3: CASSLISSTGELFF; DNA: TGTGCCAGCAGCTTGATCAGTTCCACCGGGGAGCTGTTTTTT
D: .; J: TRBJ1-2; V: TRBV30; size: .; CDR3: CAWRAAGATYGYTF; DNA: TGTGCCTGGAGAGCCGCAGGGGCTACGTATGGCTACACCTTC
D: TRBD2; J: TRBJ2-1; V: TRBV7-3; size: .; CDR3: CASSSSSGNYNEQFF; DNA: TGTGCCAGCAGCTCCTCTAGCGGGAATTACAATGAGCAGTTCTTC
D: TRBD2; J: TRBJ2-1; V: TRBV5-1; size: .; CDR3: CASSFGGTSGNYNEQFF; DNA: TGCGCCAGCAGCTTTGGGGGAACTAGCGGGAATTACAATGAGCAGTTCTTC
D: TRBD1; J: TRBJ1-1; V: TRBV6-6; size: medium-sized; CDR3: CASSSGQLTEAFF; DNA: TGTGCCAGCAGCTCGGGACAGCTCACTGAAGCTTTCTTT
D: .; J: TRBJ2-3; V: TRBV7-9; size: .; CDR3: CASSLGLAQYF; DNA: TGTGCCAGCAGCTTAGGGTTAGCGCAGTATTTT